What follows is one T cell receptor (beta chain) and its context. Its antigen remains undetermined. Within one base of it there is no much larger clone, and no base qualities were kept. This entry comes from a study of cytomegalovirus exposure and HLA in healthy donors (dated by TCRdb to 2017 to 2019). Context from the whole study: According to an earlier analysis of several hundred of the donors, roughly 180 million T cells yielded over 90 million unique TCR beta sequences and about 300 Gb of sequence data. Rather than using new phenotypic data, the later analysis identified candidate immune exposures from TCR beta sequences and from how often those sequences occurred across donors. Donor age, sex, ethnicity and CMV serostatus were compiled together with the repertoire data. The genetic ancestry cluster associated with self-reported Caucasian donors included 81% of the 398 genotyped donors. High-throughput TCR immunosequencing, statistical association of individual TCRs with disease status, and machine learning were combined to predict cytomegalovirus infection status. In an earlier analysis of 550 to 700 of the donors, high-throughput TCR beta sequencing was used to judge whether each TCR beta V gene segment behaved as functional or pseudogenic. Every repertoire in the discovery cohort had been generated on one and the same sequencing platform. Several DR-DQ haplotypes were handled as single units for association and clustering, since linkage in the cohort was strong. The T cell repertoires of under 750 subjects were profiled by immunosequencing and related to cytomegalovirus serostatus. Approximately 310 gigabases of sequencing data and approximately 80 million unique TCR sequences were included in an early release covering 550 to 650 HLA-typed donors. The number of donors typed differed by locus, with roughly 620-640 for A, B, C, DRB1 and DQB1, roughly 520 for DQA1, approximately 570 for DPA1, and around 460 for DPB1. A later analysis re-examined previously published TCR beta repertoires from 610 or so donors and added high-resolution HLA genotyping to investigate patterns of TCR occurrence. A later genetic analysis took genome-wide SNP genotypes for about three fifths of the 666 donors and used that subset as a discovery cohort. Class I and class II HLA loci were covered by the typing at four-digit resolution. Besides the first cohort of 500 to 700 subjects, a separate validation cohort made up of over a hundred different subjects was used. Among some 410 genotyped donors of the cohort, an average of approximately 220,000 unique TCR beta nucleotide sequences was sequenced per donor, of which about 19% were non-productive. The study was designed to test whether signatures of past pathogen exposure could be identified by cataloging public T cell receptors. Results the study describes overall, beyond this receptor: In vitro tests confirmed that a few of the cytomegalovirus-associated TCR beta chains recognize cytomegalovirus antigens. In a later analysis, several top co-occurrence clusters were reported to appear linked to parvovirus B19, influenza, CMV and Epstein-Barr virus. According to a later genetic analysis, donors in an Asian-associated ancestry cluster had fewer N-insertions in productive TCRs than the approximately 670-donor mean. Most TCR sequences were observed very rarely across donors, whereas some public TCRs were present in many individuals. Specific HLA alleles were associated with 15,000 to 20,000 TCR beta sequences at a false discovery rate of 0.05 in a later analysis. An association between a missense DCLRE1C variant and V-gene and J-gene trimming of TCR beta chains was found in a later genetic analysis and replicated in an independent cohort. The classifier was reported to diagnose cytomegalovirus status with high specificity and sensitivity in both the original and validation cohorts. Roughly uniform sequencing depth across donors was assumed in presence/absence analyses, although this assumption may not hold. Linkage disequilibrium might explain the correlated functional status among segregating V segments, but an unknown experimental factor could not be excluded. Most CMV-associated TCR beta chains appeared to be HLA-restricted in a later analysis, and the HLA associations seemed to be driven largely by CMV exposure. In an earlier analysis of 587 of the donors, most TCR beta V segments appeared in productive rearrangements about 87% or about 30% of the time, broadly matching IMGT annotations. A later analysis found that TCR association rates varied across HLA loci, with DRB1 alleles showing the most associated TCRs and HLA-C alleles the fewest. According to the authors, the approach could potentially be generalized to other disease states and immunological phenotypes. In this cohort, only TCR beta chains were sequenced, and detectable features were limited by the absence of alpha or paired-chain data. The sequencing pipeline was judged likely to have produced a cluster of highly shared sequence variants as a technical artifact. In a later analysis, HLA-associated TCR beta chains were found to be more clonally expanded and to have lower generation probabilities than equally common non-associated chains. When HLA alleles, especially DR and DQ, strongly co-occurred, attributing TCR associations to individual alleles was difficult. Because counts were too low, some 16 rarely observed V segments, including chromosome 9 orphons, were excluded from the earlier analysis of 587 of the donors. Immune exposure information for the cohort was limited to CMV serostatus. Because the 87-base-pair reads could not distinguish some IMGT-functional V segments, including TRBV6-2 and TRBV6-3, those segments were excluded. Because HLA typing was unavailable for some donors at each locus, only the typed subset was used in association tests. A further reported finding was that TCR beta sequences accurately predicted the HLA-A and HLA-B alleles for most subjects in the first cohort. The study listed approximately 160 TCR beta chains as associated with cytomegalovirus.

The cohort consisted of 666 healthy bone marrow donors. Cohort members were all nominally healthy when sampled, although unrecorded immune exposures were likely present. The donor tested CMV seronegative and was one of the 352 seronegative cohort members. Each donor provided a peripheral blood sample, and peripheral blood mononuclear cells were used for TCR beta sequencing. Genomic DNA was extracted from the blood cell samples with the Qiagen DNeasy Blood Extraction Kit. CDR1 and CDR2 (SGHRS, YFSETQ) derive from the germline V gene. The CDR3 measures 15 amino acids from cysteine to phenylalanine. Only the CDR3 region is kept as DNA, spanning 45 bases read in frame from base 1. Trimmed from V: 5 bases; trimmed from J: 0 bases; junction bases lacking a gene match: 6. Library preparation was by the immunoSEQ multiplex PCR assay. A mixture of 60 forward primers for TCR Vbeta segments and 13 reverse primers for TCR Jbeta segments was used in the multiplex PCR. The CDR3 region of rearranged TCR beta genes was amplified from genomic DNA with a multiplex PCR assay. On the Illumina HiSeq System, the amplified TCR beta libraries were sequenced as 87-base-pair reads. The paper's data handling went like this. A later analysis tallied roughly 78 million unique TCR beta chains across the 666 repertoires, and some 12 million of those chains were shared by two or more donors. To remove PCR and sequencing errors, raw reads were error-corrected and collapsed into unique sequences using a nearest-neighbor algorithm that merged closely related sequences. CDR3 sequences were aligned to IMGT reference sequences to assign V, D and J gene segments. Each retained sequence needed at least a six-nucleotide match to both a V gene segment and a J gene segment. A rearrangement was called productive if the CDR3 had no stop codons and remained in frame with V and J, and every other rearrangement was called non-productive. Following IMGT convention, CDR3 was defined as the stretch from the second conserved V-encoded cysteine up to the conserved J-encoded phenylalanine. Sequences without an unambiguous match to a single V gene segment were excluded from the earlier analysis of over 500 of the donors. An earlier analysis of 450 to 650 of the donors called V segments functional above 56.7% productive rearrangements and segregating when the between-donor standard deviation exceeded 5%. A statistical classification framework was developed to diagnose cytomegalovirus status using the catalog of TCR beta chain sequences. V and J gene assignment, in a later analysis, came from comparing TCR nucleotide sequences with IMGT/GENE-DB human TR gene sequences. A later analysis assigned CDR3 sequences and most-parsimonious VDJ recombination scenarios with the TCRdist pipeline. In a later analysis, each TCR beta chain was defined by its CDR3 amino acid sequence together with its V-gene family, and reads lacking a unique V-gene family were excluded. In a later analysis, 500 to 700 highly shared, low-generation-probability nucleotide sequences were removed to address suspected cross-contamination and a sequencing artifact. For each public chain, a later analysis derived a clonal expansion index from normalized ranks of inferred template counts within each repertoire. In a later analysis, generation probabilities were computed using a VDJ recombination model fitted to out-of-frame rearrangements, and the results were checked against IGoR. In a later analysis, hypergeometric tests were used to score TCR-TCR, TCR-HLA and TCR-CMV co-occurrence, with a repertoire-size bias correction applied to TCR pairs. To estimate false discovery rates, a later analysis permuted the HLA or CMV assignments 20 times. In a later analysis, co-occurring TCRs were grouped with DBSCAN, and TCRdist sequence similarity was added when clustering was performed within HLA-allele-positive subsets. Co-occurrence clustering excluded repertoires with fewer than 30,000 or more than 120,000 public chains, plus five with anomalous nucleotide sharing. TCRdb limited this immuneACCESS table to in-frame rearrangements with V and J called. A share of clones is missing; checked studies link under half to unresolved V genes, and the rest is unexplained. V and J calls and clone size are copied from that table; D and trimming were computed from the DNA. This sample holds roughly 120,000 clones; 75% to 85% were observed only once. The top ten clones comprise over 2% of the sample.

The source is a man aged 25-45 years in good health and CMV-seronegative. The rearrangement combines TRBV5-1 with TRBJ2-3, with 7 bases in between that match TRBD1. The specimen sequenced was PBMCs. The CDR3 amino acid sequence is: CASRWGQTSTDTQYF. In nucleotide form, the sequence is TGCGCCAGCAGGTGGGGACAGACTAGCACAGATACGCAGTATTTT.